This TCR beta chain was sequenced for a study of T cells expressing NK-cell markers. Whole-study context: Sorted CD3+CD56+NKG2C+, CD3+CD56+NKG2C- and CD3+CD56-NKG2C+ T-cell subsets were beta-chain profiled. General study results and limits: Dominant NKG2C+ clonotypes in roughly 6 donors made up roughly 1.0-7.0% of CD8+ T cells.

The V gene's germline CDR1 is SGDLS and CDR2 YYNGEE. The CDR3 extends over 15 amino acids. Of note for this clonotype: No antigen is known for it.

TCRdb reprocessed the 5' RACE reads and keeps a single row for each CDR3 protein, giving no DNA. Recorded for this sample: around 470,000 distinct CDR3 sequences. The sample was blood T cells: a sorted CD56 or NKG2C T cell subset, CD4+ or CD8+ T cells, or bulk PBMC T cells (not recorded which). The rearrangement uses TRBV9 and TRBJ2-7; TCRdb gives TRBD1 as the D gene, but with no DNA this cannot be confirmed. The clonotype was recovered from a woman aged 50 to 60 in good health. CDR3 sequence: CASSVGPDYSYEQYF.